The clone carrying this T cell receptor (beta chain) was seen a few times. Germline V gene sequence: CDR1 SGHNT, CDR2 YENEEA. The V and J ends lost 0 bases and 4 bases, in that order; junction bases with no gene match: 2. The CDR3 extends over 15 amino acids. These data belong to a study of blood T cell repertoires in COVID-19. As for the study in general: PBMCs, B-cell-depleted T cells, or T cells provided the cDNA or gDNA that made up the material.

Sequenced by immunoSEQ multiplex PCR; TCRdb stores in-frame clones only, minus some. The table has some 150,000 clones, about 88% seen once. This clonotype was obtained from an elderly woman in a cohort sampled during active or convalescent COVID-19. The rearrangement uses TRBV11-3 and TRBJ2-1, with 8 positions matching TRBD2. Sequencing was carried out using peripheral blood. The CDR3 here is CASSLEGLGYNEQFF. CDR3 coding DNA: TGTGCCAGCAGCTTAGAGGGACTAGGATACAATGAGCAGTTCTTC.